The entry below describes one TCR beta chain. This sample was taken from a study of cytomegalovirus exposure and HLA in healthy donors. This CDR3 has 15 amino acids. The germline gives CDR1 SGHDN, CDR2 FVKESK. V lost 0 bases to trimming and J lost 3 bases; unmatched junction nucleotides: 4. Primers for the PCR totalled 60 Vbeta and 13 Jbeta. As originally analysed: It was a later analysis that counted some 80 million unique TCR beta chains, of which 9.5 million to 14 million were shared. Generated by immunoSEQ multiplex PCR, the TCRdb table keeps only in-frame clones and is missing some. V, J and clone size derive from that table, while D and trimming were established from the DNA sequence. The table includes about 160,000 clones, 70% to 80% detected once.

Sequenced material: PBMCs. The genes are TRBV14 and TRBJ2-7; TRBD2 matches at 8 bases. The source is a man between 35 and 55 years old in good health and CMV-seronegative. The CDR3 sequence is CASSQDRGGLYEQYF. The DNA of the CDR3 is TGTGCCAGCAGCCAAGATCGGGGGGGGCTCTACGAGCAGTACTTC.